The entry that follows covers one T cell receptor beta chain sequence. The antigen is not known. Excluded were patients having autoimmune disease history or systemic immunosuppression. The investigators sampled blood at baseline, at cycle 4 day 1, and at cycle 7 day 1. Assay: immunoSEQ multiplex PCR; the TCRdb copy retains only in-frame clones and omits some. The data show some 70,000 clones, less than 90% seen once. This sample is drawn from a study of OX40 agonist ivuxolimab in advanced cancers. Overall study context: Those treated in dose escalation had hepatocellular carcinoma, melanoma, renal cell cancer or head and neck cancer.

Study-wide points: Clonal expansion from baseline to week 6 occurred in both CD4+ and CD8+ T cells.

The material was CD4+ or CD8+ T cells sorted from blood, obtained in a trial of the OX40 agonist ivuxolimab. This TCR came from an adult with an advanced solid tumor such as melanoma, head and neck, liver or kidney cancer.

The CDR3 DNA reads as TGTGCCAGCAGCCAAGTCTTGGACAGGGGTACTTATAGCAATCAGCCCCAGCATTTT. This encodes CASSQVLDRGTYSNQPQHF. This chain links TRBV4-2 with TRBJ1-5; TRBD1 agrees at 9 bases. Germline-derived CDR1 and CDR2 are LGHNA and YNFKEQ. This CDR3 spans 19 amino acids. V lost 1 base, J lost 0 bases, and 10 bases stayed unmatched.